The clone carrying this T cell receptor beta chain was detected only a few times. What it binds is unknown. TCRdb reanalysed the reads using MiXCR and keeps one entry per CDR3 protein. The table has about 110,000 distinct CDR3 sequences, roughly 30% seen once. The V end lost 0 bases, the J end lost 6 bases, and 12 bases lay between the germline ends. The CDR3 loop spans 14 amino acids. Germline V gene lookup returns CDR1 LNHNV and CDR2 YYDKDF (reference sequence). These data belong to a study of T cell repertoires in cytomegalovirus infection. Turning to the study itself: Both CMV infection and a matching HLA type were indicated by public TCR beta signatures.

The receptor's source is a human donor in good health (CMV status not recorded). Some clones in this sample may be carry-over from other donors' samples. The rearrangement joins TRBV15 to TRBJ2-7; D possibly corresponds to TRBD2 (6 bases). The material sequenced was CD8+ T cells from cultured PBMCs, taken from culture after CMV antigen stimulation. The CDR3 region has the DNA TGTGCCACCAGCAGAGATGGGGCGGGACGCGAGCAGTACTTC. Translating gives CATSRDGAGREQYF. The full variable domain, rest sourced from reference TRBV15 and TRBJ2-7, is DAMVIQNPRYQVTQFGKPVTLSCSQTLNHNVMYWYQQKSSQAPKLLFHYYDKDFNNEADTPDNFQSRRPNTSFCFLDIRSPGLGDTAMYLCATSRDGAGREQYFGPGTRLTVT.